Listed below are T cell receptor beta chains from one sample, sequenced in a study of regulatory T cells in long-lasting Graves disease. In TCRdb, the multiplex PCR reads were re-called with MiXCR into one record per CDR3 protein. Here the sample spans a few hundred thousand distinct CDR3 sequences, less than 20% being singletons. These data were also filed under a second study, of T cells in Graves' hyperthyroidism and ophthalmopathy.

Here the sequenced sample was peripheral blood mononuclear cells (PBMCs), taken at new diagnosis, from a patient treated with antithyroid drugs. The receptor set was obtained from a woman younger than 30 with Graves disease. Both conserved end residues are part of each CDR3. The D gene is left open where the match is weak. Clone size, where shown, is once, few, many, or a class for clones that have expanded.

many | TRBJ2-7 | TRBV13 | TRBD1 | TGTGCCAGCAGCTTAGTGGGACAGGCAATCGACGAGCAGTACTTC | CASSLVGQAIDEQYF
many | TRBJ2-5 | TRBV4-1 | - | TGCGCCAGCAGCCAAGGAGCTACACAGGCGGGGAGAGAGACCCAGTACTTC | CASSQGATQAGRETQYF
few | TRBJ1-2 | TRBV5-1 | - | TGCGCCAGCAGCGCCGGGACAAACTATGGCTACACCTTC | CASSAGTNYGYTF
many | TRBJ1-1 | TRBV3-1 | - | TGTGCCAGCAGCCACGGGCAGATGAACACTGAAGCTTTCTTT | CASSHGQMNTEAFF
many | TRBJ2-3 | TRBV6-2/TRBV6-3 | - | TGTGCCAGCAGTGGCCAGCGGGACAAACCCGGTCACGGCGCAGATACGCAGTATTTT | CASSGQRDKPGHGADTQYF
few | TRBJ1-5 | TRBV20-1 | - | TGCAGTGCTAGTTTCCACACCGATCAGCCCCAGCATTTT | CSASFHTDQPQHF
many | TRBJ2-7 | TRBV2 | TRBD2 | TGTGCCAGCACTCCGGGACTAGCGGGAGGGACCTACGAGCAGTACTTC | CASTPGLAGGTYEQYF
- | TRBJ2-4 | TRBV13 | - | TGTGCCAGCAGCTTAGCGGGGAGAAACATTCAGTACTTC | CASSLAGRNIQYF
few | TRBJ2-1 | TRBV5-6 | TRBD1 | TGTGCCAGCAGCTCCTTTAGGACAGGTCACAATGAGCAGTTCTTC | CASSSFRTGHNEQFF
many | TRBJ1-2 | TRBV27 | - | TGTGCCAGCAGCCTCGTCGGGGGTTTCGGCTACACCTTC | CASSLVGGFGYTF
many | TRBJ2-1 | TRBV30 | TRBD2 | TGTGCCTGGAGTGTAAGGGGCGGGAGGCCCTCCTACAATGAGCAGTTCTTC | CAWSVRGGRPSYNEQFF
many | TRBJ2-3 | TRBV11-3 | TRBD2 | TGTGCCAGCAGCTTACAGGGACTAGCGGGAGGCCCCACAGATACGCAGTATTTT | CASSLQGLAGGPTDTQYF
many | TRBJ2-2 | TRBV10-3 | TRBD1 | TGTGCCATCAGACCGGGACAGGGTACCACCGGGGAGCTGTTTTTT | CAIRPGQGTTGELFF
many | TRBJ2-5 | TRBV29-1 | TRBD1 | TGCAGCGCCTCCATTGGGACAGGGCTACCGGAGACCCAGTACTTC | CSASIGTGLPETQYF
many | TRBJ2-1 | TRBV7-9 | - | TGTGCCAGCAGCTTAGCGGGGCCAGATTCCCTTTTTAGTGAGCAGTTCTTC | CASSLAGPDSLFSEQFF
few | TRBJ1-3 | TRBV6-2/TRBV6-3 | - | TGTGCCAGCAGTTACTCGATCAGCTTCTCTGGAAACACCATATATTTT | CASSYSISFSGNTIYF
many | TRBJ2-7 | TRBV28 | - | TGTGCCAGCAGGGGACTTACTCGATTCTACGAGCAGTACTTC | CASRGLTRFYEQYF
many | TRBJ2-7 | TRBV19 | TRBD1 | TGTGCCACGTCGAACGGACAGGTCCACGAGCAGTACTTC | CATSNGQVHEQYF
many | TRBJ2-7 | TRBV20-1 | - | TGCAGTGCTCTTTTTCCACAGCCCTACGAGCAGTACTTC | CSALFPQPYEQYF
many | TRBJ1-1 | TRBV28 | TRBD1 | TGTGCCAGCAGTCCTACCAGGGGGCTGGAGACTGAAGCTTTCTTT | CASSPTRGLETEAFF
few | TRBJ1-2 | TRBV7-9 | - | TGTGCCAGCAGCTTAGGGCTGGGAGGAAAAGACGGCTACACCTTC | CASSLGLGGKDGYTF
many | TRBJ2-7 | TRBV27 | - | TGTGCCAGCAGGGACCTCGACATGGGTTCCTACGAGCAGTACTTC | CASRDLDMGSYEQYF
- | TRBJ2-1 | TRBV5-1 | - | TGCGCCAGCAGCTTAGGGGGGGCTCTCTCCTACAATGAGCAGTTCTTC | CASSLGGALSYNEQFF
- | TRBJ2-3 | TRBV7-2 | - | TGTGCCAGCAGCTTAGGGGTAGCGGCCCACATCGGGGGATTCACAGATACGCAGTATTTT | CASSLGVAAHIGGFTDTQYF
few | TRBJ1-5 | TRBV6-1 | TRBD1 | TGTGCCAGCACGACAGGGAGTTGGAATCAGCCCCAGCATTTT | CASTTGSWNQPQHF
- | TRBJ2-1 | TRBV7-2 | - | TGTGCCAGCAGCCTCCGACTAGTCAATGAGCAGTTCTTC | CASSLRLVNEQFF
many | TRBJ2-2 | TRBV5-1 | TRBD2 | TGCGCCAGCAGCTTGTCCCTAGCGGTGAACACCGGGGAGCTGTTTTTT | CASSLSLAVNTGELFF
many | TRBJ2-7 | TRBV28 | - | TGTGCCACTGAGGGAGTACCACCCCCTGAGCAGTACTTC | CATEGVPPPEQYF
few | TRBJ1-2 | TRBV4-1 | - | TGCGCCAGCAGCCAAGATCGCATTCAGAGTAACTATGGCTACACCTTC | CASSQDRIQSNYGYTF
few | TRBJ1-4 | TRBV7-9 | TRBD1 | TGTGCCAGCAGCTTAGCCCTCCGACAGGGGGTAGAAAAACTGTTTTTT | CASSLALRQGVEKLFF
many | TRBJ2-3 | TRBV28 | - | TGTGCCAGCAGTCCTTGGGAGCTAGGAGGTGGCACAGATACGCAGTATTTT | CASSPWELGGGTDTQYF
- | TRBJ1-2 | TRBV15 | - | TGTGCCACCAAAGAAGATGTGGATTTTACTGGCTACACCTTC | CATKEDVDFTGYTF
many | TRBJ1-1 | TRBV6-1 | - | TGTGCCAGCAGTGACTTGTGGGCAGGGGCGACGAACACTGAAGCTTTCTTT | CASSDLWAGATNTEAFF
many | TRBJ1-2 | TRBV28 | - | TGTGCCAGCAGAGGGATCGATGGGGCTTACACGGCCAGGGAGCCAAACTATGGCTACACCTTC | CASRGIDGAYTAREPNYGYTF
many | TRBJ2-4 | TRBV3-1 | TRBD1 | TGTGCCAGCAGCCAAGATCTAGGGACAGGTAAAAACATTCAGTACTTC | CASSQDLGTGKNIQYF
many | TRBJ2-7 | TRBV7-9 | - | TGTGCCAGCAGCTTAGGCCCCAACGAGCAGTACTTC | CASSLGPNEQYF
- | TRBJ2-1 | TRBV6-2/TRBV6-3 | TRBD2 | TGTGCCAGCAGTTATTCTCAGCGGGAGGTAGTCAATGAGCAGTTCTTC | CASSYSQREVVNEQFF
- | TRBJ1-2 | TRBV12-3/TRBV12-4 | - | TGTGCCAGCACTATAGGGACTAACTATGGCTACACCTTC | CASTIGTNYGYTF
many | TRBJ1-1 | TRBV30 | - | TGTGCCGGGACCGGGGGGTTTACGAACACTGAAGCTTTCTTT | CAGTGGFTNTEAFF
- | TRBJ2-7 | TRBV20-1 | TRBD2 | TGCAGTGCCCAAGCGGGAGGGCGGGACGAGCAGTACTTC | CSAQAGGRDEQYF
- | TRBJ1-6 | TRBV18 | - | TGTGCCAGCTCACTACAGGACACTAATTCACCCCTCCACTTT | CASSLQDTNSPLHF
many | TRBJ2-1 | TRBV11-3 | TRBD2 | TGTGCCAGCAGCTTAGTACCAGCGGGAGTGGGGAATGAGCAGTTCTTC | CASSLVPAGVGNEQFF
few | TRBJ1-5 | TRBV15 | - | TGTGCCACCAGCAGAGAGGGGGAACCCCAGCATTTT | CATSREGEPQHF